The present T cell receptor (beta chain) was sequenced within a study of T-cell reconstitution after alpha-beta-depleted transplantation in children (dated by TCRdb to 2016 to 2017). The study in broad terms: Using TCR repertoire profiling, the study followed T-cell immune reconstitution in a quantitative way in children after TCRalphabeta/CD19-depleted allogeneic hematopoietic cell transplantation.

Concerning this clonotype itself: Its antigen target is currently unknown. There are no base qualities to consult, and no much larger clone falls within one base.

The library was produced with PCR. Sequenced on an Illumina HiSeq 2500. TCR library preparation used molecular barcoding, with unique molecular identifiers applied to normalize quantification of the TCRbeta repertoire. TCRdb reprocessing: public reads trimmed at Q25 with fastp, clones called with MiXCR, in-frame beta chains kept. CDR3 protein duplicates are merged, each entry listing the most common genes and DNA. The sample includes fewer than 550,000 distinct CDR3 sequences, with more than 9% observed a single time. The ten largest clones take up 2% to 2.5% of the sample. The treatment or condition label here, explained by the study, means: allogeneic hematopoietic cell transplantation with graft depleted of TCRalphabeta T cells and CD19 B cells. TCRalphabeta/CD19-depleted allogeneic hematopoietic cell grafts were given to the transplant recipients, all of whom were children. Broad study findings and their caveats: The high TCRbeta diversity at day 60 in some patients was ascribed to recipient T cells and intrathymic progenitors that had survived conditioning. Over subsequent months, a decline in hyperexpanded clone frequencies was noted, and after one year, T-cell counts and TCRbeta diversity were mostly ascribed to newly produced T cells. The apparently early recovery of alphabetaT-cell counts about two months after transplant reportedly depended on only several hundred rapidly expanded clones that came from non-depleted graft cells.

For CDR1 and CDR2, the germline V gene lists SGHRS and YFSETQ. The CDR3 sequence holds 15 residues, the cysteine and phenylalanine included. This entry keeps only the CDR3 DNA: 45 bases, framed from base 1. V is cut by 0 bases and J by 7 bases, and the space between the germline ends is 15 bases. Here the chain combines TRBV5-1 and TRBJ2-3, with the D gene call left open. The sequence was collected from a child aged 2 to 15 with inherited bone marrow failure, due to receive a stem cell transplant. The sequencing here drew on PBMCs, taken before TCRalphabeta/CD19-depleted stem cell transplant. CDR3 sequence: CASSLGSDGPHTQYF. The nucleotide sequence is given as TGCGCCAGCAGCTTGGGGTCCGACGGACCGCATACGCAGTATTTT. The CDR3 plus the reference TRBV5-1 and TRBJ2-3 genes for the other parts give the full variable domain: KAGVTQTPRYLIKTRGQQVTLSCSPISGHRSVSWYQQTPGQGLQFLFEYFSETQRNKGNFPGRFSGRQFSNSRSEMNVSTLELGDSALYLCASSLGSDGPHTQYFGPGTRLTVL.